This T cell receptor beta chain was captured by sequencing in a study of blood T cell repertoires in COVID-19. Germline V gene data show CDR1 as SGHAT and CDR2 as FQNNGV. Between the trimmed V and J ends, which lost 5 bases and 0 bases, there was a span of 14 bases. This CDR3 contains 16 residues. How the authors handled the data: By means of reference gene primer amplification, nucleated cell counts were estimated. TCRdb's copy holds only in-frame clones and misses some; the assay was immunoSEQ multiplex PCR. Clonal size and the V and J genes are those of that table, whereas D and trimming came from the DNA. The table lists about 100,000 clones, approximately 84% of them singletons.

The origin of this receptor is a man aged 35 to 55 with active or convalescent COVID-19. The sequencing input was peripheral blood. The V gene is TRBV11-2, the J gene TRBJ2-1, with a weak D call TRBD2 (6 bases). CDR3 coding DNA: TGTGCCAGCAGCCCCCGGGACGGGAGCTCCTACAATGAGCAGTTCTTC. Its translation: CASSPRDGSSYNEQFF.